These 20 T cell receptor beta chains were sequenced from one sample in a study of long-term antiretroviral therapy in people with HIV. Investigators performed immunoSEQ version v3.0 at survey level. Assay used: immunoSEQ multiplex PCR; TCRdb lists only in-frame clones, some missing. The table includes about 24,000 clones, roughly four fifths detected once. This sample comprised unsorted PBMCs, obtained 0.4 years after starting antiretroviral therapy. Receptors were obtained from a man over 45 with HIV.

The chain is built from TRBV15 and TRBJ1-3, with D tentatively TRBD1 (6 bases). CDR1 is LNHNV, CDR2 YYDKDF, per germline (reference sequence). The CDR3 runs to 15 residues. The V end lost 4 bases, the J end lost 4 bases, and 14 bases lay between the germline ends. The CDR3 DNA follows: TGTGCCACCAGCAAAGCAGGGGTGGCCGGAAACACCATATATTTT. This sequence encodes CATSKAGVAGNTIYF. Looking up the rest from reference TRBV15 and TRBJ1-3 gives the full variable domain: DAMVIQNPRYQVTQFGKPVTLSCSQTLNHNVMYWYQQKSSQAPKLLFHYYDKDFNNEADTPDNFQSRRPNTSFCFLDIRSPGLGDTAMYLCATSKAGVAGNTIYFGEGSWLTVV.

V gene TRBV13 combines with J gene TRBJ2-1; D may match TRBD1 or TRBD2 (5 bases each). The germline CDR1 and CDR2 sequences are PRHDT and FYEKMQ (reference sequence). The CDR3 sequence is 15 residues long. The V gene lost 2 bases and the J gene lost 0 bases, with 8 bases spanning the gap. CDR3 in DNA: TGTGCCAGCAGCTTATCAGGGACCTCCTACAATGAGCAGTTCTTC. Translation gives CASSLSGTSYNEQFF.

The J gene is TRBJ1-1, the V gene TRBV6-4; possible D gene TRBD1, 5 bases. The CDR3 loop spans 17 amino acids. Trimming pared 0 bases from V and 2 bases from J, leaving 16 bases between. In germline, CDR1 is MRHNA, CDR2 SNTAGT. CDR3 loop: CASSDSGLRGVNTEAFF. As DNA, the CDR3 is TGTGCCAGCAGTGACTCGGGACTCCGAGGCGTCAACACTGAAGCTTTCTTT.

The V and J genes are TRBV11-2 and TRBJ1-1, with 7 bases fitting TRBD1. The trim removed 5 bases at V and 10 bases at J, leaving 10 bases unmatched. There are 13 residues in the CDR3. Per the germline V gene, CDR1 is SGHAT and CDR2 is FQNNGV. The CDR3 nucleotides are TGTGCCAGCAGCCCCGTCAGGGGGACGGGAGCTTTCTTT. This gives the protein CASSPVRGTGAFF.

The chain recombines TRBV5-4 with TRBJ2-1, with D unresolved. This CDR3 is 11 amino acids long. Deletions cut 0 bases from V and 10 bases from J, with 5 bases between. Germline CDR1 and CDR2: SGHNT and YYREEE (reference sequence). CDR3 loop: CASSLVQEQFF. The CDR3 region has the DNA TGTGCCAGCAGCTTGGTACAGGAGCAGTTCTTC. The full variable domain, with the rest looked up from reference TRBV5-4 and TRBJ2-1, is ETGVTQSPTHLIKTRGQQVTLRCSSQSGHNTVSWYQQALGQGPQFIFQYYREEENGRGNFPPRFSGLQFPNYSSELNVNALELDDSALYLCASSLVQEQFFGPGTRLTVL.

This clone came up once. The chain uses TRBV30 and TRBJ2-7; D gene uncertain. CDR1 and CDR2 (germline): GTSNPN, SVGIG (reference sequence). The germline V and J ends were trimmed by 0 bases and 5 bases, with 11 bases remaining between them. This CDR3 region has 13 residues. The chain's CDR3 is CAWSVRAGHEQYF. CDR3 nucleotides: TGTGCCTGGAGTGTACGGGCAGGCCACGAGCAGTACTTC.

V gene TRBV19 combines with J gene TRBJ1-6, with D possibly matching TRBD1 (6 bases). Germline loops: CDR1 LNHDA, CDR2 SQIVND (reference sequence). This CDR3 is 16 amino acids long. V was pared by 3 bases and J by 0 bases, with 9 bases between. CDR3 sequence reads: CASSIGQSSYNSPLHF. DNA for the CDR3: TGTGCCAGTAGTATTGGACAGAGCTCCTATAATTCACCCCTCCACTTT.

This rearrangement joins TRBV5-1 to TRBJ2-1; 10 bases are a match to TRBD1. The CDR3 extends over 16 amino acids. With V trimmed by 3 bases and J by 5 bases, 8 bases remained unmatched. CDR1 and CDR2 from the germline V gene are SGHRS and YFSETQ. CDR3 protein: CASSSTPGTGDNEQFF. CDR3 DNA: TGCGCCAGCAGCTCCACTCCGGGGACAGGGGACAATGAGCAGTTCTTC.

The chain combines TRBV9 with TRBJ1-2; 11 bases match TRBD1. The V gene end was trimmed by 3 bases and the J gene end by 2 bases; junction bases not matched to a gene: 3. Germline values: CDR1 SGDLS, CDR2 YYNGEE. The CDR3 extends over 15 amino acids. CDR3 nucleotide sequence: TGTGCCAGCAGCGCGGGACAGGGGGTAAACTATGGCTACACCTTC. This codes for CASSAGQGVNYGYTF.

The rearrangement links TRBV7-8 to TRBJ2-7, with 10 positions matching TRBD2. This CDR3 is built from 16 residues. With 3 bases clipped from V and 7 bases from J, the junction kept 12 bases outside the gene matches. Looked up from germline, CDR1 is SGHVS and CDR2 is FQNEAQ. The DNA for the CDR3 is TGTGCCAGCAGCTTCAACCCGGGACTAGCGTTTGAGGAGCAGTACTTC. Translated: CASSFNPGLAFEEQYF.

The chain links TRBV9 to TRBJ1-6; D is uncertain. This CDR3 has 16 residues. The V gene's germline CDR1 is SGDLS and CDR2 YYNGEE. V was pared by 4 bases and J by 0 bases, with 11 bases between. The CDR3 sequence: CASSPRVSSYNSPLHF. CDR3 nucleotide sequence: TGTGCCAGCAGCCCCCGGGTGAGCTCCTATAATTCACCCCTCCACTTT. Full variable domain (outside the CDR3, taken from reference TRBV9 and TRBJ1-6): DSGVTQTPKHLITATGQRVTLRCSPRSGDLSVYWYQQSLDQGLQFLIQYYNGEERAKGNILERFSAQQFPDLHSELNLSSLELGDSALYFCASSPRVSSYNSPLHFGNGTRLTVT.

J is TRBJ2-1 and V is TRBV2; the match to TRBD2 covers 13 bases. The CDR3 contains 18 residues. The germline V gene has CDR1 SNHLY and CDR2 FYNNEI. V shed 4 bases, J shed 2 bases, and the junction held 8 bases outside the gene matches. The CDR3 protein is CASSASVGTSGAYNEQFF. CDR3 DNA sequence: TGTGCCAGCAGTGCATCGGTTGGGACTAGCGGGGCCTACAATGAGCAGTTCTTC.

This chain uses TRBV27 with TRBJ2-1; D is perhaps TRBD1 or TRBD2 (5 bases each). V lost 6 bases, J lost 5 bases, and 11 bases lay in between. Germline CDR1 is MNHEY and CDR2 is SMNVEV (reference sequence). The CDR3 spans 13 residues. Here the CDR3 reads CASRGTLHNEQFF. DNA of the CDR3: TGTGCCAGCAGGGGGACCCTCCACAATGAGCAGTTCTTC.

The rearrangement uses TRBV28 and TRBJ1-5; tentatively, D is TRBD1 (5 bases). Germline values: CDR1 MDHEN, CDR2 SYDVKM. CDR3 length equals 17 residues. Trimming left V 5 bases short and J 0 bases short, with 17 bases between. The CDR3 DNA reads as TGTGCCAGCAGTCCACCCGGAGGGGATTATAGCAATCAGCCCCAGCATTTT. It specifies CASSPPGGDYSNQPQHF.

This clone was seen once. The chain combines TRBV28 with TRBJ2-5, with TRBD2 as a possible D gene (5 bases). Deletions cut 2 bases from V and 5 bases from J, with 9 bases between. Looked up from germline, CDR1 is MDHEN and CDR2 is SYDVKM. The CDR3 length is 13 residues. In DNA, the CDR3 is TGTGCCAGCAGTTTACCGGGGTGGGAGACCCAGTACTTC. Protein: CASSLPGWETQYF.

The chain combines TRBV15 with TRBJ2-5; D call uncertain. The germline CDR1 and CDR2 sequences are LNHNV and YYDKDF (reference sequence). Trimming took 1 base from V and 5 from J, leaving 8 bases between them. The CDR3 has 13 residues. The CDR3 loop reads CATSRGGRETQYF. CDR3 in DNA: TGTGCCACCAGCAGAGGGGGTAGGGAGACCCAGTACTTC.

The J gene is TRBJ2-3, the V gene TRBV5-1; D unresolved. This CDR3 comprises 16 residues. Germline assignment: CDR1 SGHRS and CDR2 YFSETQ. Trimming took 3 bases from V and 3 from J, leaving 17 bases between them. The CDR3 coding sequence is TGCGCCAGCAGCTCTACCGGGTCCTCGGGTACAGATACGCAGTATTTT. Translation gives CASSSTGSSGTDTQYF.

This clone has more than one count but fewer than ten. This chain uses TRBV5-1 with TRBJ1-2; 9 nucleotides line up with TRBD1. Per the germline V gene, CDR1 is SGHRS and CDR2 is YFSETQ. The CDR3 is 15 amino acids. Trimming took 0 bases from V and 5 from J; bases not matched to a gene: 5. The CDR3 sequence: CASSLGTGAKYGYTF. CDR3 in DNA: TGCGCCAGCAGCTTGGGGACAGGGGCAAAGTATGGCTACACCTTC.

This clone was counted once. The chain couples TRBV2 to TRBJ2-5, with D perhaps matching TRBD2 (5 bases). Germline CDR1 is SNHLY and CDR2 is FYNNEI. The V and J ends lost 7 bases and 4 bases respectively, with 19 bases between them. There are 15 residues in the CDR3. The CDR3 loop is CASKDRETKGETQYF. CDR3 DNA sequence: TGTGCCAGCAAAGATAGGGAGACTAAAGGAGAGACCCAGTACTTC.

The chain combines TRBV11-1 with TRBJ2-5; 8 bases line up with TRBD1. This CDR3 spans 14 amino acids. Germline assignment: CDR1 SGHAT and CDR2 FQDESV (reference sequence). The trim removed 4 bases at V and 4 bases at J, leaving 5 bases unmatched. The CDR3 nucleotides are TGTGCCAGCAGCTCCCGGACAGGGAGAGAGACCCAGTACTTC. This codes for CASSSRTGRETQYF. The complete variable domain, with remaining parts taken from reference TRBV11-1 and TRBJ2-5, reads EAEVAQSPRYKITEKSQAVAFWCDPISGHATLYWYRQILGQGPELLVQFQDESVVDDSQLPKDRFSAERLKGVDSTLKIQPAELGDSAMYLCASSSRTGRETQYFGPGTRLLVL.